The T cell receptor beta chain under discussion was sequenced for a study of regulatory T cells in long-lasting Graves disease. Study-wide context: Antithyroid drugs had been taken under 3 months by newly diagnosed Graves' patients. General observations from the study: Persistent Graves' patients possessed reduced TCR diversity relative to recently diagnosed ones.

Noted time point: newly diagnosed GD, antithyroid drugs for less than 3 months. Following extraction of RNA from PBMCs, that RNA was used to make the TCR library. iRepertoire HTBI primers and Arm-PCR of CDR3 regions built TCR beta libraries. TCRdb recomputed calls from the multiplex PCR reads with MiXCR, one row per CDR3 protein. The sample lists about 500,000 distinct CDR3 sequences; under 20% were seen once. This clonotype was recorded at least ten times. Its antigen is currently unknown. V was cut by 4 bases and J by 6 bases, with 9 bases left in between. Germline CDR1 reads KGHDR; CDR2 reads SFDVKD. This CDR3 is built from 13 residues. A further study also used this sample, focusing on T cells in Graves' hyperthyroidism and ophthalmopathy. That publication notes: Exclusion of a patient resulted from uncontrolled infection, other autoimmune disease, pregnancy or lactation. The HTBI set primed first-round TCR CDR3 RT-PCR.

The receptor was isolated from a man aged 35 to 55 with Graves disease. The chain is built from TRBV24-1 and TRBJ2-1; D is ambiguous. The material sequenced was peripheral blood mononuclear cells (PBMCs), taken at new diagnosis, from a patient treated with antithyroid drugs. Here the CDR3 DNA reads TGTGCCACCAGTGACCCGTTCCTCAATGAGCAGTTCTTC. This translates into CATSDPFLNEQFF.